The rows below give T cell receptor beta chains drawn from one sample of a study of identical twins. MiXCR, applied by TCRdb to the 5' RACE reads, yields one record per CDR3 protein. Here the sample spans hundreds of thousands of distinct CDR3 sequences, roughly 6.2% being singletons. What was sequenced was naive T cells sorted from blood. All receptors derive from a man between 18 and 29 years old in good health. Both conserved end residues are trimmed from each CDR3. The order of the fields is clone size, V gene, D gene, J gene, CDR3 protein. D genes are given only for firm matches. Clone sizes are given selectively: once, few, many, or a class where the clone is expanded.

abundance: few
v_gene: TRBV20-1
d_gene: TRBD2
j_gene: TRBJ2-7
CDR3aa: SAERTSGTKTYEQY

abundance: few
v_gene: TRBV5-1
d_gene: .
j_gene: TRBJ2-1
CDR3aa: ASSLEGISYNEQF

abundance: many
v_gene: TRBV12-3/TRBV12-4
d_gene: .
j_gene: TRBJ2-3
CDR3aa: ASSMRTDTQY

abundance: .
v_gene: TRBV5-1
d_gene: .
j_gene: TRBJ2-7
CDR3aa: ASSLGRAGSAYEQY

abundance: .
v_gene: TRBV19
d_gene: .
j_gene: TRBJ1-1
CDR3aa: ASSGTRMNTEAF

abundance: few
v_gene: TRBV12-3/TRBV12-4
d_gene: .
j_gene: TRBJ2-1
CDR3aa: ASSPPEGNEQF

abundance: many
v_gene: TRBV5-1
d_gene: .
j_gene: TRBJ2-1
CDR3aa: ASSFDSDGNEQF

abundance: many
v_gene: TRBV4-2
d_gene: .
j_gene: TRBJ2-1
CDR3aa: ASSRGDSNEQF

abundance: .
v_gene: TRBV5-1
d_gene: .
j_gene: TRBJ1-2
CDR3aa: ASSLERFYGYT

abundance: many
v_gene: TRBV12-5
d_gene: .
j_gene: TRBJ2-3
CDR3aa: ASGLDGRNGADTQY

abundance: few
v_gene: TRBV24-1
d_gene: TRBD2
j_gene: TRBJ2-2
CDR3aa: ATSDPSGSTRRDTGELF

abundance: .
v_gene: TRBV18
d_gene: .
j_gene: TRBJ2-2
CDR3aa: ASSPSVNTGELF

abundance: few
v_gene: TRBV18
d_gene: .
j_gene: TRBJ1-1
CDR3aa: ASSPDSTEAF

abundance: many
v_gene: TRBV12-3/TRBV12-4
d_gene: .
j_gene: TRBJ2-2
CDR3aa: ASPITSQANTGELF

abundance: many
v_gene: TRBV5-1
d_gene: TRBD2
j_gene: TRBJ2-1
CDR3aa: ASRPTGLAGYNEQF

abundance: few
v_gene: TRBV5-4
d_gene: TRBD2
j_gene: TRBJ2-1
CDR3aa: ASSFGTSGRLGQF

abundance: many
v_gene: TRBV7-9
d_gene: TRBD2
j_gene: TRBJ2-1
CDR3aa: ASSLGTSDNNEQF

abundance: .
v_gene: TRBV7-6
d_gene: .
j_gene: TRBJ2-1
CDR3aa: ASSSRDEGNEQF

abundance: .
v_gene: TRBV12-3/TRBV12-4
d_gene: TRBD2
j_gene: TRBJ2-5
CDR3aa: ASIPLGVKAGGWEKETQY

abundance: many
v_gene: TRBV15
d_gene: .
j_gene: TRBJ2-3
CDR3aa: ATSRRNPSTDTQY

abundance: few
v_gene: TRBV20-1
d_gene: .
j_gene: TRBJ2-1
CDR3aa: SASPLGVGVYNEQF

abundance: .
v_gene: TRBV25-1
d_gene: .
j_gene: TRBJ2-2
CDR3aa: ASMEVTGELF

abundance: many
v_gene: TRBV11-2
d_gene: .
j_gene: TRBJ2-5
CDR3aa: ASTTVQETQY

abundance: many
v_gene: TRBV12-3/TRBV12-4
d_gene: .
j_gene: TRBJ1-1
CDR3aa: ASSSTDGNTEAF

abundance: .
v_gene: TRBV5-1
d_gene: .
j_gene: TRBJ2-3
CDR3aa: ASSLGGAAGADTQY

abundance: few
v_gene: TRBV4-1
d_gene: TRBD2
j_gene: TRBJ2-5
CDR3aa: ASSGRRGVETQY

abundance: many
v_gene: TRBV12-3/TRBV12-4
d_gene: .
j_gene: TRBJ2-1
CDR3aa: ASSSWVGERWQF

abundance: few
v_gene: TRBV9
d_gene: .
j_gene: TRBJ1-5
CDR3aa: ASSVAGNQPQH

abundance: once
v_gene: TRBV20-1
d_gene: TRBD2
j_gene: TRBJ2-7
CDR3aa: SARSSGRVGEQY

abundance: many
v_gene: TRBV12-3/TRBV12-4
d_gene: TRBD2
j_gene: TRBJ2-1
CDR3aa: ASSLAGAYNEQF